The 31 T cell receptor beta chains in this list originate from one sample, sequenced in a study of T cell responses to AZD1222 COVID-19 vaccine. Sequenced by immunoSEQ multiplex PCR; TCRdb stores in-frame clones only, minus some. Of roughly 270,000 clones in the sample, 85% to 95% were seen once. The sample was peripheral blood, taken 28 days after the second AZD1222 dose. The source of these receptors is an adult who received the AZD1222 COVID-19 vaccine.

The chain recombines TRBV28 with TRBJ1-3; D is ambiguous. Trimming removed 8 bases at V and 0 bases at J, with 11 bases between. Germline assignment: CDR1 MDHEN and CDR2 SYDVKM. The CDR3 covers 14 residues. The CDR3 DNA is TGTGCCAGCGGCCGGACGGACTCTGGAAACACCATATATTTT. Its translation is CASGRTDSGNTIYF. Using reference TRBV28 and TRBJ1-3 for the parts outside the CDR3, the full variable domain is DVKVTQSSRYLVKRTGEKVFLECVQDMDHENMFWYRQDPGLGLRLIYFSYDVKMKEKGDIPEGYSVSREKKERFSLILESASTNQTSMYLCASGRTDSGNTIYFGEGSWLTVV.

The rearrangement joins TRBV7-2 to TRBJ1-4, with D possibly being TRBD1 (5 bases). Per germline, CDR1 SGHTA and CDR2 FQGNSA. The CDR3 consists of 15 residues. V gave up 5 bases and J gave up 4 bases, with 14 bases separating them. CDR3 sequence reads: CASSPDQGFNEKLFF. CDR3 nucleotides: TGTGCCAGCAGCCCAGACCAGGGCTTTAATGAAAAACTGTTTTTT. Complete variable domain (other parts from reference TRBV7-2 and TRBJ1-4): GAGVSQSPSNKVTEKGKDVELRCDPISGHTALYWYRQSLGQGLEFLIYFQGNSAPDKSGLPSDRFSAERTGGSVSTLTIQRTQQEDSAVYLCASSPDQGFNEKLFFGSGTQLSVL.

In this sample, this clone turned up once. The CDR3 DNA is TGTGCCAGCAGTTTACCGCTAGCGGACACCGGGGAGCTGTTTTTT. Encoded protein: CASSLPLADTGELFF. The rearrangement joins TRBV28 to TRBJ2-2; TRBD2 agrees at 7 bases. CDR3 size: 15 residues. V gave up 2 bases and J gave up 3 bases; unmatched junction bases: 3. CDR1 is MDHEN and CDR2 is SYDVKM in the germline V gene.

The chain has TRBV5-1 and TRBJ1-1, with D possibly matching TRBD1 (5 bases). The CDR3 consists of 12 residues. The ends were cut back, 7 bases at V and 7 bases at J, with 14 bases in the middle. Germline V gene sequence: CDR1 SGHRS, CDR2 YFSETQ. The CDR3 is CASLGRGGEAFF. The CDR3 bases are TGCGCCAGCTTGGGAAGGGGAGGTGAAGCTTTCTTT.

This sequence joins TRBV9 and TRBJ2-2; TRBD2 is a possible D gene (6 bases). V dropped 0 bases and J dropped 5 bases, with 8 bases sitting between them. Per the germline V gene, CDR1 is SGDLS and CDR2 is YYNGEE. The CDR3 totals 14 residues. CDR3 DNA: TGTGCCAGCAGCGTAGCGCGGGAAACCGGGGAGCTGTTTTTT. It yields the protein CASSVARETGELFF.

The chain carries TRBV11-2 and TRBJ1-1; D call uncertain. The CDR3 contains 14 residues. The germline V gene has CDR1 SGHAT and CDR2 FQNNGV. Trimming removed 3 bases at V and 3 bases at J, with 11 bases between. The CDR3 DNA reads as TGTGCCAGCAGCTTCAACAACTGGGACACTGAAGCTTTCTTT. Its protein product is CASSFNNWDTEAFF.

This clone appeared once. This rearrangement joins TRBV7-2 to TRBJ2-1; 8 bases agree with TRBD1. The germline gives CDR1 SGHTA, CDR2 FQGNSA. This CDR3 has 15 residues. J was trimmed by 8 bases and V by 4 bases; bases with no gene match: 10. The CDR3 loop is CASSSGQGAHYEQFF. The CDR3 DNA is TGTGCCAGCAGCTCGGGGCAGGGGGCGCATTATGAGCAGTTCTTC.

This CDR3 reads CASRYSENTEAFF. The CDR3 coding sequence is TGTGCCAGCAGATACTCAGAGAACACTGAAGCTTTCTTT. The genes are TRBV27 and TRBJ1-1; no firm D call. From germline, CDR1 is MNHEY and CDR2 SMNVEV (reference sequence). The CDR3 loop spans 13 amino acids. Trimming stripped 6 bases from V and 1 base from J, with 9 bases between.

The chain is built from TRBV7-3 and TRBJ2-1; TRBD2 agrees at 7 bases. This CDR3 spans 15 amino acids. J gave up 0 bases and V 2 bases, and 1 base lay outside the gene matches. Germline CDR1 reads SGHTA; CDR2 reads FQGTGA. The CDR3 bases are TGTGCCAGCAGCTTACTAGCGGTCTCCTACAATGAGCAGTTCTTC. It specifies CASSLLAVSYNEQFF.

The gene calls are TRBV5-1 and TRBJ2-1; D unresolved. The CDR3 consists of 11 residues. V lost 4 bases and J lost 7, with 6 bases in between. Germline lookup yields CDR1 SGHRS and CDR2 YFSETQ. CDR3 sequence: CASSPANEQFF. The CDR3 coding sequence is TGCGCCAGCAGCCCTGCTAATGAGCAGTTCTTC.

CDR3 sequence (DNA): TGTGCCAGCAGCACCCTAGCGGGAGGATTCACAGATACGCAGTATTTT. Translated: CASSTLAGGFTDTQYF. The chain uses TRBV7-2 and TRBJ2-3; 11 bases are a match to TRBD2. This CDR3 has 16 amino acids. After removal of 5 bases from V and 2 bases from J, the junction contained 6 bases not matched to a gene. Germline V gene data show CDR1 as SGHTA and CDR2 as FQGNSA.

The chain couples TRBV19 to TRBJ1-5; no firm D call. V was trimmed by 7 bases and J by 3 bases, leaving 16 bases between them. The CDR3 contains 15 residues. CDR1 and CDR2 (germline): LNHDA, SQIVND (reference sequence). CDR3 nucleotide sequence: TGTGCCAGTAAGCTGGGGATTTCGGTCAATCAGCCCCAGCATTTT. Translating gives CASKLGISVNQPQHF.

The CDR3 nucleotides are TGTGCCTGGAGCCTTACAGGGGGTCTCTACGAGCAGTACTTC. Translation: CAWSLTGGLYEQYF. J is TRBJ2-7 and V is TRBV30; 8 bases are shared with TRBD1. The CDR3 consists of 14 residues. Germline V gives CDR1 GTSNPN, CDR2 SVGIG (reference sequence). V shed 3 bases and J 3 bases; nucleotides not matched to a gene: 7.

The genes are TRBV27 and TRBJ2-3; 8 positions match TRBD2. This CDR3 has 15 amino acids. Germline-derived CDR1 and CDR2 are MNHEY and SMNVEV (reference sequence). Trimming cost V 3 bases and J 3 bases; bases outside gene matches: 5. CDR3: CASSLRGLVTDTQYF. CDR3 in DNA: TGTGCCAGCAGTTTGAGGGGACTAGTGACAGATACGCAGTATTTT.

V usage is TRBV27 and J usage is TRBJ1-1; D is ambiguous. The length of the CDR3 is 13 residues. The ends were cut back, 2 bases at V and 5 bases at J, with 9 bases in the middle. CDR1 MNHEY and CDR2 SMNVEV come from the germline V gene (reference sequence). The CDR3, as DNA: TGTGCCAGCAGTTTAAGTCTTCAGACTGAAGCTTTCTTT. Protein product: CASSLSLQTEAFF.

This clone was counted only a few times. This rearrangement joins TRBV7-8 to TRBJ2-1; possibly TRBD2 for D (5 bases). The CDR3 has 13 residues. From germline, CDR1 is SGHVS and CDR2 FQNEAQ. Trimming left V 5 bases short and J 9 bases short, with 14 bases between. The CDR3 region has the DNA TGTGCCAGCAGCCCCCCTGGCCGGGGTGAGCAGTTCTTC. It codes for CASSPPGRGEQFF.

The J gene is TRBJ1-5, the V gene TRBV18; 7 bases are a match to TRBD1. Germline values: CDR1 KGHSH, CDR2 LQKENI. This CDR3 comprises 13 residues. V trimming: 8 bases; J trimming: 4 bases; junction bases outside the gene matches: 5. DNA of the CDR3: TGTGCCAGCCTCAGGGACAGAAATCAGCCCCAGCATTTT. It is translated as CASLRDRNQPQHF.

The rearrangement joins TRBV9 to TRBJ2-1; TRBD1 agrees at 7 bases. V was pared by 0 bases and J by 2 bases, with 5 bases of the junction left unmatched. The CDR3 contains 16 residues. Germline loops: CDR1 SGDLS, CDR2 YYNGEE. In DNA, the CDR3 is TGTGCCAGCAGCGTAGATAGGACAGGTCCCTACAATGAGCAGTTCTTC. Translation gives CASSVDRTGPYNEQFF. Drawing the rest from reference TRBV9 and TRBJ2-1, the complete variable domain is DSGVTQTPKHLITATGQRVTLRCSPRSGDLSVYWYQQSLDQGLQFLIQYYNGEERAKGNILERFSAQQFPDLHSELNLSSLELGDSALYFCASSVDRTGPYNEQFFGPGTRLTVL.

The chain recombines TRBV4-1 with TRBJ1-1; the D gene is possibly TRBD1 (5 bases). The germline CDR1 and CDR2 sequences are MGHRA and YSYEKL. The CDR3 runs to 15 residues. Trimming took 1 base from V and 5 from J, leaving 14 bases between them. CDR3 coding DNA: TGCGCCAGCAGCCAAGTTGGAAGGGGAAGAACTGAAGCTTTCTTT. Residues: CASSQVGRGRTEAFF.

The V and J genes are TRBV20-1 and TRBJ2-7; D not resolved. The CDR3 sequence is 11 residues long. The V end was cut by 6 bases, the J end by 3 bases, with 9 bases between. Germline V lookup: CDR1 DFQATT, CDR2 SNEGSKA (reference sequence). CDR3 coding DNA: TGCAGTGCACGATTTTACTACGAGCAGTACTTC. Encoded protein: CSARFYYEQYF.

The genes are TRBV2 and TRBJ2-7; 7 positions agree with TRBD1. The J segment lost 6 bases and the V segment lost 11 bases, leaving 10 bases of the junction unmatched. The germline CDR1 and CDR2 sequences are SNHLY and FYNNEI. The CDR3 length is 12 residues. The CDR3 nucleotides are TGTGCCCGGAGCGAGACAGGGAGCGAGCAGTACTTC. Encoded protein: CARSETGSEQYF.

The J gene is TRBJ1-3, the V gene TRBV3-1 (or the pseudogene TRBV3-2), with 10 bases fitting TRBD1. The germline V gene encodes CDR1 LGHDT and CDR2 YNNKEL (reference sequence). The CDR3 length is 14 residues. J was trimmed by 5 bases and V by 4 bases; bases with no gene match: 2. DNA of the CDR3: TGTGCCAGCAGCCGGACAGGGGGAAGAAACACCATATATTTT. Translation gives CASSRTGGRNTIYF.

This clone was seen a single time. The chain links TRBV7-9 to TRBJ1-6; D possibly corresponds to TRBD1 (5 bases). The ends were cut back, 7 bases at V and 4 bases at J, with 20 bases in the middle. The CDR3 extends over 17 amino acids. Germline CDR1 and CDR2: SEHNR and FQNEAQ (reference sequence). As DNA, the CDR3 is TGTGCCAGCACCGTCGGAGGGGCCCGACTTTATAATTCACCCCTCCACTTT. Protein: CASTVGGARLYNSPLHF.

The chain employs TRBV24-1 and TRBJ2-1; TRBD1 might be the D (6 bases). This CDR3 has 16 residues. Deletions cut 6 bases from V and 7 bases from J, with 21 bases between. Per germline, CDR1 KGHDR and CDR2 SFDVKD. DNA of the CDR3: TGTGCCACCAGTTTTGTGCAGGGGCGCTTATGTAATGAGCAGTTCTTC. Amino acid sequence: CATSFVQGRLCNEQFF.

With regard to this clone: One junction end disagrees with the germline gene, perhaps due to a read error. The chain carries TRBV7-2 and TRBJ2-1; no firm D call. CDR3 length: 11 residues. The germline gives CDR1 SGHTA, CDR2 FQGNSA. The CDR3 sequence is CASSSDNEQFF. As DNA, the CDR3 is TGTGCCAGCAGCTCCGACAATGAGCAGTTCTTC.

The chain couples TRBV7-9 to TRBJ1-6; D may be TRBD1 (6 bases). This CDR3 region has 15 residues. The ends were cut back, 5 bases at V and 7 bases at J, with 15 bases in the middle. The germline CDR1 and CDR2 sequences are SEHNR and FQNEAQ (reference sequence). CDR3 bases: TGTGCCAGCAGCGCCGGACAGAGTAAAAATTCACCCCTCCACTTT. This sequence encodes CASSAGQSKNSPLHF.

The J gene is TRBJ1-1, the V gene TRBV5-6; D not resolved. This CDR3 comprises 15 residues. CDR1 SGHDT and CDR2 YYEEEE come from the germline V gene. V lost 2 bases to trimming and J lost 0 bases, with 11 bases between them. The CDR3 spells CASSFPPGMNTEAFF. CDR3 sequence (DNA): TGTGCCAGCAGCTTTCCCCCGGGCATGAACACTGAAGCTTTCTTT.

DNA for the CDR3: TGTGCCAGCAGCCAAGCTCAGGGGAGTAATGGCTACACCTTC. Its protein is CASSQAQGSNGYTF. The V and J genes are TRBV3-1 (or the pseudogene TRBV3-2) and TRBJ1-2; D possibly corresponds to TRBD1 (6 bases). The length of the CDR3 is 14 residues. Trimming pared 1 base from V and 6 bases from J, leaving 12 bases between. Germline loops: CDR1 LGHDT, CDR2 YNNKEL (reference sequence).

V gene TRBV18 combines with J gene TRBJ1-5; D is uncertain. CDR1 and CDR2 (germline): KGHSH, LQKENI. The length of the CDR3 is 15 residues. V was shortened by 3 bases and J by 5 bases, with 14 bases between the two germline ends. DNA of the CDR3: TGTGCCAGCTCACCGCAGGAAGGGAGGGATCAGCCCCAGCATTTT. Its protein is CASSPQEGRDQPQHF.

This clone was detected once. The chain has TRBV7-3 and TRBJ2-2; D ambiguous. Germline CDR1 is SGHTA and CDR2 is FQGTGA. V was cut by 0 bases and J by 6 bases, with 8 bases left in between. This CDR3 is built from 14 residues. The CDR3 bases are TGTGCCAGCAGCTTAACGACGCAATCCGGGGAGCTGTTTTTT. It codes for CASSLTTQSGELFF.

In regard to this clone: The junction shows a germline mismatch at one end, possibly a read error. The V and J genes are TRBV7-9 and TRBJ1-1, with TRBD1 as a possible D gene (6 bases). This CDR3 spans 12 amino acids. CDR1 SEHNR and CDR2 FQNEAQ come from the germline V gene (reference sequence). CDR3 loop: CASSLEGGETFF. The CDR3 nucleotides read TGTGCCAGCAGCTTAGAGGGGGGTGAAACTTTCTTT.